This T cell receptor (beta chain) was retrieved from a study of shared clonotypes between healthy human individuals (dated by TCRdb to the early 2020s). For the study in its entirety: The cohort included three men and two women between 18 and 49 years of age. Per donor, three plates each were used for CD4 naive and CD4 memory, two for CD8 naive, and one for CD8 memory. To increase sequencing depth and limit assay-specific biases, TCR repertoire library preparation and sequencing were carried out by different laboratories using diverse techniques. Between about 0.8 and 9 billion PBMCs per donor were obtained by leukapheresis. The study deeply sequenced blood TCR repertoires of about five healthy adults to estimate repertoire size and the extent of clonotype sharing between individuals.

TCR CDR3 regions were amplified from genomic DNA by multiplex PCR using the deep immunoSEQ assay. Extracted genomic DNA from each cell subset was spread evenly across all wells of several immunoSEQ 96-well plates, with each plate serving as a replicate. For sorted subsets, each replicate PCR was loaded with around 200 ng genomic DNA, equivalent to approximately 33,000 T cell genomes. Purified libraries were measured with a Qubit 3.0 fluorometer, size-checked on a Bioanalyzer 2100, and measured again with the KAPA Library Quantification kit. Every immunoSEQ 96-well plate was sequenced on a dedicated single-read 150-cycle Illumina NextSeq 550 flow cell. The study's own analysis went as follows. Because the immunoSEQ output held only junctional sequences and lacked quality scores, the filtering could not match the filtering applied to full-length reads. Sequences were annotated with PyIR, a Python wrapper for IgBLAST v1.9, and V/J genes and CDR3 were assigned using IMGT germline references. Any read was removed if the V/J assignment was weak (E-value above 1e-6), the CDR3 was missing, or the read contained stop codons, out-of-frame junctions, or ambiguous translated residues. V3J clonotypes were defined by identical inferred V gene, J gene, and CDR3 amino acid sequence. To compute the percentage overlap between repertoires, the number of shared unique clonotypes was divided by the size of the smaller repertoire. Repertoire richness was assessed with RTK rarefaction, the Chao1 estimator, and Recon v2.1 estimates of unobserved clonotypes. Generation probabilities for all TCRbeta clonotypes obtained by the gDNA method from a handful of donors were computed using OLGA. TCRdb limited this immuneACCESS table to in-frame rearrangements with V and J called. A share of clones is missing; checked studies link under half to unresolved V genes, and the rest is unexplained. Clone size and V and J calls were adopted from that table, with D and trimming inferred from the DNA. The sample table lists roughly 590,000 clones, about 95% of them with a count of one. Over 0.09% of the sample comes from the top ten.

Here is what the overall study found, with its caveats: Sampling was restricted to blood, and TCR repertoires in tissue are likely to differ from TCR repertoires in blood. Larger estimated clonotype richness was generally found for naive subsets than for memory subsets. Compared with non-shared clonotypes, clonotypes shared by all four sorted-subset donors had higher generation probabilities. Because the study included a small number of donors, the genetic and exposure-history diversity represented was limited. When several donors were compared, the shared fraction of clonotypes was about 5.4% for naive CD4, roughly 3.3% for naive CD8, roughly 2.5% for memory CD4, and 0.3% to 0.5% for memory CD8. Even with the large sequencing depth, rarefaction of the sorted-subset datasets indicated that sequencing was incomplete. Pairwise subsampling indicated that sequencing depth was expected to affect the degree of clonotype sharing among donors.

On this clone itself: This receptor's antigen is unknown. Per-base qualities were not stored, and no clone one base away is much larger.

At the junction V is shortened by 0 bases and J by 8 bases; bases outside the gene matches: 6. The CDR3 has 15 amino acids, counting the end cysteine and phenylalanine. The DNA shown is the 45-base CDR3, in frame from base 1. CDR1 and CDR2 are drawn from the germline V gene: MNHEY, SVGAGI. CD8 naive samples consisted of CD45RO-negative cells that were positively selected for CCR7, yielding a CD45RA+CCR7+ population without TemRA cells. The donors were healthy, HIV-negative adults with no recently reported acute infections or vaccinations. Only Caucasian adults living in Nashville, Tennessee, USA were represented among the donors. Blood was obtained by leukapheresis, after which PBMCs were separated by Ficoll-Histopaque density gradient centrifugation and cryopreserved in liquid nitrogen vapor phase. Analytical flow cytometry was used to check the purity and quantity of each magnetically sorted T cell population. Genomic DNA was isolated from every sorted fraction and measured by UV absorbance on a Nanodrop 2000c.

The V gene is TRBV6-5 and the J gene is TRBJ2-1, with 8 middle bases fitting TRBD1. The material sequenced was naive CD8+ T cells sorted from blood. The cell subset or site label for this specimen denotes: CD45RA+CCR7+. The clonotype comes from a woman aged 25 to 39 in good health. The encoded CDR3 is CASSYSTGAGDEQFF. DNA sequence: TGTGCCAGCAGTTACTCGACAGGGGCGGGCGATGAGCAGTTCTTC.